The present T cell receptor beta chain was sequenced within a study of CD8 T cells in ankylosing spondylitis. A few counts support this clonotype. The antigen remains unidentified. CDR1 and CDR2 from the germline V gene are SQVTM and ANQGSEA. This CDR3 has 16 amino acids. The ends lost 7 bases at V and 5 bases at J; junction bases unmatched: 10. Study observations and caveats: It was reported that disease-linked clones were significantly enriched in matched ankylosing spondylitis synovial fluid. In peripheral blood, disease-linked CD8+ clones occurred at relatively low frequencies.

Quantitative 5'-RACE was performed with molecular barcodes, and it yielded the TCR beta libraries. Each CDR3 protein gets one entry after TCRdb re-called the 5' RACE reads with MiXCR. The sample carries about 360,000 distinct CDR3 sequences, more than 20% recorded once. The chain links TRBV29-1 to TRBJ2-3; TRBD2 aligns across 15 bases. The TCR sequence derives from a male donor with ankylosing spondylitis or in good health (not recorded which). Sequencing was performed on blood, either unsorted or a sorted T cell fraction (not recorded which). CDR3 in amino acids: CSAQGLAGGPGDTQYF. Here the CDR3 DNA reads TGCAGCGCACAGGGACTAGCGGGGGGCCCGGGAGATACGCAGTATTTT.